The 8 T cell receptor beta chains below come from one sample, sequenced in a study of blood T cell repertoires in COVID-19. The table came from immunoSEQ multiplex PCR; TCRdb's copy has only in-frame clones and leaves some out. This sample has 98,000 or so clones, with 90% to 95% found just once. The sample consisted of peripheral blood. These receptors came from a human donor in a cohort sampled during active COVID-19.

This chain links TRBV7-8 with TRBJ2-5; D is possibly TRBD2 (7 bases). The CDR3 is 16 amino acids. V lost 5 bases and J 4 bases, leaving 20 bases between the germline ends. The V gene's germline CDR1 is SGHVS and CDR2 FQNEAQ. CDR3 nucleotides: TGTGCCAGCAGCCAAAGGGAGGGGCCCAGGGGAGAGACCCAGTACTTC. Protein product: CASSQREGPRGETQYF.

V gene TRBV7-9 combines with J gene TRBJ1-2; D is uncertain. V lost 2 bases to trimming and J lost 8 bases, with 12 bases between them. The CDR3 totals 13 residues. CDR1 and CDR2 (germline): SEHNR, FQNEAQ (reference sequence). CDR3 loop: CASSLSDIDGYTF. The DNA of the CDR3 is TGTGCCAGCAGCTTATCCGACATCGACGGCTACACCTTC.

V usage is TRBV28 and J usage is TRBJ2-2; a weak D match, TRBD2 (6 bases). The V end was cut by 3 bases, the J end by 3 bases, with 11 bases between. Germline CDR1 and CDR2: MDHEN and SYDVKM. The CDR3 spans 15 residues. CDR3 sequence: CASSFLLADTGELFF. The CDR3 nucleotides read TGTGCCAGCAGTTTTCTACTAGCAGACACCGGGGAGCTGTTTTTT.

The gene calls are TRBV6-2 or TRBV6-3 and TRBJ2-1; 13 bases fit TRBD2. CDR3 length: 16 amino acids. J was trimmed by 5 bases and V by 4 bases; bases with no gene match: 5. Germline V gene sequence: CDR1 MNHEY, CDR2 SVGEGT. The CDR3 nucleotides are TGTGCCAGCAGTTTCCCGGGACTAGCGGGAAACAATGAGCAGTTCTTC. Translation: CASSFPGLAGNNEQFF.

The genes are TRBV6-6 and TRBJ1-2; D is undetermined. The germline V gene encodes CDR1 MNHNY and CDR2 SVGAGI (reference sequence). The CDR3 has 13 residues. The V end was cut by 6 bases, the J end by 3 bases, with 11 bases between. As DNA, the CDR3 is TGTGCCAGCAGGGAGAGTTCCGACTATGGCTACACCTTC. Translating it yields CASRESSDYGYTF.

The chain links TRBV5-1 to TRBJ1-3, with D perhaps matching TRBD1 (6 bases). The CDR3 contains 17 residues. Germline V lookup: CDR1 SGHRS, CDR2 YFSETQ. The ends were cut back, 0 bases at V and 6 bases at J, with 19 bases in the middle. The CDR3 DNA reads TGCGCCAGCAGCTTGGATTATCAGGGGTCTTCGTCAAACACCATATATTTT. Translating it yields CASSLDYQGSSSNTIYF.

This clone showed up just once. V is TRBV2 and J is TRBJ1-4; no clear D. This CDR3 contains 15 residues. V lost 5 bases to trimming and J lost 0 bases, with 10 bases between them. Germline V CDR1 and CDR2: SNHLY, FYNNEI. The CDR3 region is CASSRRLATNEKLFF. Here the CDR3 DNA reads TGTGCCAGCAGTAGGAGACTTGCAACTAATGAAAAACTGTTTTTT.

In the case of this clone: Other DNA sequences from this sample encode an identical CDR3 as well. This chain uses TRBV7-9 with TRBJ1-1; D possibly corresponds to TRBD1 (5 bases). Germline CDR1 reads SEHNR; CDR2 reads FQNEAQ (reference sequence). Trimming left V 3 bases short and J 2 bases short, with 16 bases between. This CDR3 has 16 residues. In DNA, the CDR3 is TGTGCCAGCAGCTTGGGGCTGTCGTCCCAAAACACTGAAGCTTTCTTT. It specifies CASSLGLSSQNTEAFF.